Listed here is a single T cell receptor (beta chain). Documented time point: blood 2 weeks post-SBRT. Treatment given: 15 Gy SBRT to primary tumor, nephrectomy 4 weeks later. The data originate from a study of radiation and T cells in renal cell carcinoma. Here immunoSEQ multiplex PCR was the method, and the copy in TCRdb shows in-frame clones only, minus some. The sample records some 120,000 clones, approximately 85% being singletons. This TCR derives from a man aged 45-65 years with renal cell carcinoma. The input for sequencing was blood, taken from a patient whose treatment included radiotherapy and nephrectomy.

This CDR3 is CASSPMDSRYGYTF. The CDR3 nucleotides read TGTGCCAGCAGCCCGATGGACAGTAGATATGGCTACACCTTC. The chain is built from TRBV14 and TRBJ1-2; weak D call: TRBD1 (6 bases). This CDR3 region has 14 residues. CDR1 and CDR2 (germline): SGHDN, FVKESK. The V gene lost 4 bases and the J gene lost 5 bases, with 14 bases spanning the gap.